Described below is a single T cell receptor beta chain sequence and its context. The antigen is unknown. TCRdb's copy holds only in-frame clones and misses some; the assay was immunoSEQ multiplex PCR. The repertoire includes 40,000 to 55,000 clones, just over 85% of them detected once, and 2.6% sits in the top ten. The data stem from a study of STAT5B mutations in CD4+ large granular lymphocyte leukemia. Study-level findings and limits: About a quarter of private leukemic clonotypes occurred rarely in other patients' non-leukemic repertoires.

The germline CDR1 and CDR2 sequences are MDHEN and SYDVKM. V shed 6 bases and J 4 bases; nucleotides not matched to a gene: 17. CDR3 length: 17 residues. Source material: CD4+ T cells from blood buffy coats. The receptor's source is a human donor in good health. V gene TRBV28 combines with J gene TRBJ1-2; 7 nucleotides agree with TRBD1. The CDR3 DNA sequence: TGTGCCAGCAGCGCCGCTGGGACAGCCAGCGTGAGCTATGGCTACACCTTC. It is translated as CASSAAGTASVSYGYTF.